This TCR beta chain was sequenced in a study of PD-1 blockade in classical Hodgkin lymphoma. Overall study results and limits: Although disease activity or prior therapy may be involved, causes of the repertoire differences remain undefined. Some patients started nivolumab under 1 year after ASCT, and they were excluded.

This CDR3 contains 13 residues. With 4 bases removed from V and 12 bases from J, the gap between germline ends came to 16 bases. CDR1 is SGHAT, CDR2 FQNNGV, per germline. A remark on this clone: Its antigen is currently unknown.

Each patient's relapse followed autologous stem cell transplantation, and brentuximab vedotin exposure varied. Method: immunoSEQ multiplex PCR; TCRdb's copy keeps in-frame clones and lacks some. Of roughly 150,000 clones in the sample, about 81% were seen once. The gene calls are TRBV11-2 and TRBJ2-1; D remains ambiguous. Sequences were derived from peripheral blood mononuclear cells (PBMCs), sampled before the second cycle of nivolumab. The clonotype comes from a human donor with classical Hodgkin lymphoma. The CDR3 is CASSSPAGVGQFF. In DNA form, the CDR3 reads TGTGCCAGCAGCTCCCCTGCTGGAGTAGGGCAGTTCTTC. Full variable domain (remainder filled in from reference TRBV11-2 and TRBJ2-1): EAGVAQSPRYKIIEKRQSVAFWCNPISGHATLYWYQQILGQGPKLLIQFQNNGVVDDSQLPKDRFSAERLKGVDSTLKIQPAKLEDSAVYLCASSSPAGVGQFFGPGTRLTVL.